The 25 T cell receptor beta chains in this list originate from one sample, sequenced in a study of graft-versus-host responses after intestinal transplantation. The protocol was immunoSEQ multiplex PCR, while the TCRdb copy is restricted to in-frame clones and leaves out a portion. Among over 100,000 clones listed, just under 95% were seen once. These receptors are not linked to any known antigen. The material sequenced was unstimulated CD4+ T cells sorted from spleen or lymph node cells, taken before intestinal transplant. The origin of the receptors is a human donor who received an intestinal transplant.

The chain has TRBV7-2 and TRBJ2-5, with D perhaps matching TRBD1 or TRBD2 (5 bases each). This CDR3 has 14 amino acids. Germline V CDR1 and CDR2: SGHTA, FQGNSA. Between the trimmed V and J ends, which lost 5 bases and 5 bases, there was a span of 15 bases. This CDR3 reads CASSPGTASETQYF. The CDR3 DNA sequence: TGTGCCAGCAGCCCCGGGACGGCAAGCGAGACCCAGTACTTC.

This clone appeared a single time. V and J are TRBV2 and TRBJ1-1; D is perhaps TRBD1 (6 bases). This CDR3 spans 14 amino acids. The V end was cut by 1 base, the J end by 2 bases, with 8 bases between. Germline values: CDR1 SNHLY, CDR2 FYNNEI. The CDR3: CASSEEQGNTEAFF. Written as DNA, the CDR3 is TGTGCCAGCAGTGAAGAACAGGGAAACACTGAAGCTTTCTTT.

This sequence joins TRBV19 and TRBJ2-6; D is undetermined. The CDR3 runs to 13 residues. Trimming removed 7 bases from V and 4 bases from J, with 8 bases in between. CDR1 LNHDA and CDR2 SQIVND come from the germline V gene (reference sequence). DNA of the CDR3: TGTGCCAGTAAAGTAGCCGGGGCCAACGTCCTGACTTTC. Translation: CASKVAGANVLTF. Full variable domain (remainder filled in from reference TRBV19 and TRBJ2-6): DGGITQSPKYLFRKEGQNVTLSCEQNLNHDAMYWYRQDPGQGLRLIYYSQIVNDFQKGDIAEGYSVSREKKESFPLTVTSAQKNPTAFYLCASKVAGANVLTFGAGSRLTVL.

About this clone: The sample holds other DNA sequences that translate to the same CDR3. The V gene is TRBV10-3, the J gene TRBJ2-7, with 13 bases identical to TRBD2. This CDR3 has 15 residues. CDR1 and CDR2 from the germline V gene are ENHRY and SYGVKD. V was clipped by 4 bases and J by 2 bases; unmatched bases: 2. The chain's CDR3 is CAISGTSGSPYEQYF. The DNA for the CDR3 is TGTGCCATCAGTGGGACTAGCGGGAGTCCCTACGAGCAGTACTTC.

The chain uses TRBV28 and TRBJ1-5; D call uncertain. The CDR3 is 12 residues long. Deletions cut 1 base from V and 7 bases from J, with 5 bases between. Germline V gives CDR1 MDHEN, CDR2 SYDVKM. CDR3 bases: TGTGCCAGCAGTTTATCGGGGCAGCCCCAGCATTTT. This codes for CASSLSGQPQHF.

This chain uses TRBV7-9 with TRBJ1-1; TRBD1 matches 8 bases. The length of the CDR3 is 14 residues. V lost 2 bases, J lost 1 base, and 0 bases stayed unmatched. Germline-derived CDR1 and CDR2 are SEHNR and FQNEAQ (reference sequence). The CDR3 sequence is CASSLQGANTEAFF. In DNA, the CDR3 is TGTGCCAGCAGCTTACAGGGGGCGAACACTGAAGCTTTCTTT.

V and J are TRBV6-1 and TRBJ2-7; weak D call: TRBD1 (8 bases). The germline V gene has CDR1 MNHNS and CDR2 SASEGT. Trimming shortened V by 10 bases and J by 4 bases, and 23 bases separated the two germline ends. The CDR3 sequence is 15 residues long. The CDR3 sequence: CATRGANRGGYEQYF. The CDR3 region has the DNA TGTGCCACACGGGGCGCGAACAGGGGGGGATACGAGCAGTACTTC.

This clone was counted between two and nine times. This rearrangement joins TRBV6-1 to TRBJ2-5, with a tentative D call TRBD2 (5 bases). Looked up from germline, CDR1 is MNHNS and CDR2 is SASEGT. V was cut by 1 base and J by 5 bases, with 8 bases left in between. CDR3 length equals 13 residues. DNA of the CDR3: TGTGCCAGCAGTGAAGTCGGGGAGGAGACCCAGTACTTC. Protein: CASSEVGEETQYF.

This chain links TRBV5-1 with TRBJ1-2; D might be TRBD1 (6 bases). The germline CDR1 and CDR2 sequences are SGHRS and YFSETQ. CDR3 length: 16 amino acids. V gave up 4 bases and J gave up 2 bases, with 18 bases separating them. DNA of the CDR3: TGCGCCAGCAGCCCATACCCGACAGGTTCGAACTATGGCTACACCTTC. It translates to CASSPYPTGSNYGYTF.

This clone is a singleton in its sample. V and J are TRBV5-1 and TRBJ1-1, with 7 nucleotides matching TRBD1. Germline V gene lookup returns CDR1 SGHRS and CDR2 YFSETQ. V gave up 4 bases and J gave up 10 bases; unmatched junction bases: 10. CDR3 length: 13 amino acids. The CDR3 nucleotides are TGCGCCAGCAGCCTTAAGACAGGGCGCTCAGCTTTCTTT. This sequence encodes CASSLKTGRSAFF.

The sample holds a few counts of this clone. The V call is TRBV28, the J call TRBJ1-3, with 7 bases matching TRBD1. Trimming took 5 bases from V and 2 from J; bases not matched to a gene: 6. Germline V CDR1 and CDR2: MDHEN, SYDVKM. The length of the CDR3 is 15 residues. The CDR3 region is CASSPRGVAGNTIYF. The CDR3 DNA follows: TGTGCCAGCAGTCCCAGGGGGGTGGCTGGAAACACCATATATTTT.

The chain couples TRBV5-5 to TRBJ2-1; the D is unclear. The CDR3 is made up of 15 amino acids. The ends were cut back, 0 bases at V and 4 bases at J, with 11 bases in the middle. In germline, CDR1 is SGHKS, CDR2 YYEKEE (reference sequence). DNA for the CDR3: TGTGCCAGCAGCTTGGACAGTAACTCTTACAATGAGCAGTTCTTC. Translating gives CASSLDSNSYNEQFF. The full variable domain, its missing parts supplied by reference TRBV5-5 and TRBJ2-1, is DAGVTQSPTHLIKTRGQQVTLRCSPISGHKSVSWYQQVLGQGPQFIFQYYEKEERGRGNFPDRFSARQFPNYSSELNVNALLLGDSALYLCASSLDSNSYNEQFFGPGTRLTVL.

The V gene is TRBV6-1, the J gene TRBJ2-7, with a weak D call TRBD1 (6 bases). The CDR3 contains 12 residues. Germline assignment: CDR1 MNHNS and CDR2 SASEGT. Deletions cut 6 bases from V and 8 bases from J, with 14 bases between. CDR3 DNA sequence: TGTGCCAGCAGGCAACCTCAGGGGAAGCAGTACTTC. This encodes CASRQPQGKQYF.

The chain is built from TRBV27 and TRBJ1-4; 8 nucleotides agree with TRBD1. The CDR3 extends over 15 amino acids. The V and J ends lost 8 bases and 6 bases, in that order; junction bases with no gene match: 11. The germline V gene has CDR1 MNHEY and CDR2 SMNVEV (reference sequence). CDR3 DNA: TGTGCCAGCGCGACCCCAGGGGGCTCCGATGAAAAACTGTTTTTT. Translating it yields CASATPGGSDEKLFF.

This rearrangement joins TRBV5-8 to TRBJ2-5; 8 bases map to TRBD1. This CDR3 has 15 residues. Trimming took 9 bases from V and 4 from J; bases not matched to a gene: 14. The germline CDR1 and CDR2 sequences are SGHTS and YDEGEE. The CDR3 loop is CANRDRQVLGETQYF. In DNA, the CDR3 is TGTGCCAACAGGGACAGGCAAGTCCTGGGAGAGACCCAGTACTTC.

This chain links TRBV18 with TRBJ1-4; D remains unclear. The germline V gene has CDR1 KGHSH and CDR2 LQKENI. Trimming left V 2 bases short and J 4 bases short, with 8 bases between. The CDR3 loop spans 14 amino acids. The CDR3 nucleotides read TGTGCCAGCTCACCAATGCACAGTAATGAAAAACTGTTTTTT. This translates into CASSPMHSNEKLFF.

The chain couples TRBV28 to TRBJ1-6; D call uncertain. This CDR3 has 12 residues. V lost 9 bases and J lost 7, with 10 bases in between. CDR1 is MDHEN and CDR2 is SYDVKM in the germline V gene. In DNA form, the CDR3 reads TGTGCCAGTACGGAAGGGAATTCACCCCTCCACTTT. Translating gives CASTEGNSPLHF.

The rearrangement uses TRBV11-1 and TRBJ2-5; 9 nucleotides agree with TRBD2. The CDR3 has 19 amino acids. CDR1 and CDR2 from the germline V gene are SGHAT and FQDESV (reference sequence). Losses at the gene ends were 3 bases for V and 1 base for J; bases not matched to a gene: 15. The CDR3 sequence is CASSFGHVSGREGQETQYF. The CDR3 nucleotides are TGTGCCAGCAGCTTCGGACACGTATCAGGGCGGGAGGGCCAAGAGACCCAGTACTTC.

The chain combines TRBV6-5 with TRBJ1-1, with TRBD1 matching over 8 bases. This CDR3 region has 15 residues. The V gene's germline CDR1 is MNHEY and CDR2 SVGAGI. The trim removed 6 bases at V and 9 bases at J, leaving 15 bases unmatched. Here the CDR3 DNA reads TGTGCCAGCAGAAAAACCTGGACAGGGCGTACTCAAGCTTTCTTT. This translates into CASRKTWTGRTQAFF.

This chain links TRBV9 with TRBJ2-1; tentative D call: TRBD2 (6 bases). CDR3 size: 13 residues. Germline V gene lookup returns CDR1 SGDLS and CDR2 YYNGEE. V was cut by 0 bases and J by 8 bases, with 9 bases left in between. The CDR3 DNA reads TGTGCCAGCAGCGTAGACGGGAGAGATGAGCAGTTCTTC. Encoded protein: CASSVDGRDEQFF.

The rearrangement links TRBV7-3 to TRBJ2-1; no clear D gene. V dropped 4 bases and J dropped 6 bases, with 22 bases sitting between them. Germline loops: CDR1 SGHTA, CDR2 FQGTGA. This CDR3 has 17 residues. CDR3 loop: CASSYSAERAGVNEQFF. DNA for the CDR3: TGTGCCAGCAGCTATTCTGCCGAACGAGCTGGGGTCAATGAGCAGTTCTTC.

The J gene is TRBJ1-1, the V gene TRBV9; D may be TRBD1 (6 bases). This CDR3 region has 16 residues. Germline lookup yields CDR1 SGDLS and CDR2 YYNGEE. The V end was cut by 4 bases, the J end by 4 bases, with 20 bases between. The CDR3 DNA sequence: TGTGCCAGCAGCCCGCTGACAGGAGAGCTCGGCACTGAAGCTTTCTTT. Its translation: CASSPLTGELGTEAFF.

This clone has just one count. The CDR3 DNA is TGTGCCAGTAGTATAAGGGAGCGGGATGGCAATGAGCAGTTCTTC. Its protein product is CASSIRERDGNEQFF. This chain connects TRBV19 to TRBJ2-1, with TRBD2 matching 7 bases. J lost 6 bases, V lost 2 bases, and 7 bases had no gene match. There are 15 residues in the CDR3. In germline, CDR1 is LNHDA, CDR2 SQIVND (reference sequence).

V is TRBV2 and J is TRBJ2-1; 11 nucleotides line up with TRBD2. V gave up 4 bases and J gave up 9 bases; unmatched junction bases: 8. CDR1 is SNHLY and CDR2 is FYNNEI in the germline V gene. The CDR3 contains 15 residues. As DNA, the CDR3 is TGTGCCAGCAGTGTATTAGCGGGAGGGCCTGGTGAGCAGTTCTTC. It is translated as CASSVLAGGPGEQFF. Looking up the rest from reference TRBV2 and TRBJ2-1 gives the full variable domain: EPEVTQTPSHQVTQMGQEVILRCVPISNHLYFYWYRQILGQKVEFLVSFYNNEISEKSEIFDDQFSVERPDGSNFTLKIRSTKLEDSAMYFCASSVLAGGPGEQFFGPGTRLTVL.

The V gene is TRBV9, the J gene TRBJ2-7, with 8 bases aligning to TRBD2. After removal of 3 bases from V and 3 bases from J, the junction contained 5 bases not matched to a gene. Germline-derived CDR1 and CDR2 are SGDLS and YYNGEE. This CDR3 has 14 residues. The CDR3 sequence: CASSGGAGVYEQYF. The CDR3 DNA reads as TGTGCCAGCAGCGGGGGAGCGGGAGTCTACGAGCAGTACTTC. The full variable domain, in which reference TRBV9 and TRBJ2-7 provide the parts outside the CDR3, is DSGVTQTPKHLITATGQRVTLRCSPRSGDLSVYWYQQSLDQGLQFLIQYYNGEERAKGNILERFSAQQFPDLHSELNLSSLELGDSALYFCASSGGAGVYEQYFGPGTRLTVT.